This T cell receptor (beta chain) was sequenced in a study of cytomegalovirus exposure and HLA in healthy donors. Note on this clone: Its specificity is unknown.

CDR3 length: 16 amino acids. The V gene lost 4 bases and the J gene lost 1 base, with 18 bases spanning the gap. Germline V lookup: CDR1 SGHDT, CDR2 YYEEEE. The PCR ran on 60 Vbeta and 13 Jbeta primers. Method: immunoSEQ multiplex PCR; TCRdb's copy keeps in-frame clones and lacks some. The sample gives more than 150,000 clones, roughly 84% of which show up once; approximately 1.2% is in the top ten. Study observations and caveats: The classifier, whose performance was assessed in both the original and validation cohorts, reportedly diagnosed cytomegalovirus status with high specificity and sensitivity.

This TCR was sampled from a girl aged 2-9 years in good health and CMV-seropositive. The J gene is TRBJ2-7, the V gene TRBV5-6; a possible D gene is TRBD2 (6 bases). Sample: PBMCs. As DNA, the CDR3 is TGTGCCAGCAGCCCCATTGGCGGGGTCTCGTCCTACGAGCAGTACTTC. Amino acids: CASSPIGGVSSYEQYF.